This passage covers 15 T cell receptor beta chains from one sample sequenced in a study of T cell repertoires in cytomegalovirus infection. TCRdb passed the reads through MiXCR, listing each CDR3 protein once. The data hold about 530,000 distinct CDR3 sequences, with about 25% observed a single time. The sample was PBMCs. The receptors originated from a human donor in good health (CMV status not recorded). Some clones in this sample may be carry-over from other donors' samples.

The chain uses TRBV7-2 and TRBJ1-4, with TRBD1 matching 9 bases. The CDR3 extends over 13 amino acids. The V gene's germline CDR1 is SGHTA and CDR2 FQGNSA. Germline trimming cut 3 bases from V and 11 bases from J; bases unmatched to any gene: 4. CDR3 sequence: CASSLGTGMKLFF. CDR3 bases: TGTGCCAGCAGCTTGGGGACAGGGATGAAACTGTTTTTT.

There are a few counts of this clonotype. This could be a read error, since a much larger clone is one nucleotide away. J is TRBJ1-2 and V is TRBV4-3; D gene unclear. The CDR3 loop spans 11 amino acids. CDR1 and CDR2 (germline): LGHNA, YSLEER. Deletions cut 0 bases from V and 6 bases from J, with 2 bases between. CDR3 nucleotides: TGCGCCAGCAGCCAAGAAGATGGCTACACCTTC. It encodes CASSQEDGYTF.

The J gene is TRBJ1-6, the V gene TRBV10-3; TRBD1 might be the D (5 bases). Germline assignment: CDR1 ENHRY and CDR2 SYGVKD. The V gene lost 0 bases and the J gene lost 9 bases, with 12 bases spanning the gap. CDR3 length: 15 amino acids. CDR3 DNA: TGTGCCATCAGTGAGTCCAGGGTGGTGGGTTCACCCCTCCACTTT. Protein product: CAISESRVVGSPLHF.

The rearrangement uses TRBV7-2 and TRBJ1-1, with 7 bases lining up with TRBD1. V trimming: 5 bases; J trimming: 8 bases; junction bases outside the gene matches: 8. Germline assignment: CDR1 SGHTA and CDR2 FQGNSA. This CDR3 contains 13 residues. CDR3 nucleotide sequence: TGTGCCAGCAGCATAACAGGGGACGCGGAAGCTTTCTTT. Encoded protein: CASSITGDAEAFF.

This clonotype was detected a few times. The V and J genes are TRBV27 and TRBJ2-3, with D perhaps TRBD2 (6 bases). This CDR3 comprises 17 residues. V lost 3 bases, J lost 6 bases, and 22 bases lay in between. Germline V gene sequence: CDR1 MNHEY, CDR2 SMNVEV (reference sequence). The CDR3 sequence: CASSLEGGYLAHDTQYF. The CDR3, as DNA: TGTGCCAGCAGTTTGGAAGGAGGGTACTTAGCTCACGATACGCAGTATTTT.

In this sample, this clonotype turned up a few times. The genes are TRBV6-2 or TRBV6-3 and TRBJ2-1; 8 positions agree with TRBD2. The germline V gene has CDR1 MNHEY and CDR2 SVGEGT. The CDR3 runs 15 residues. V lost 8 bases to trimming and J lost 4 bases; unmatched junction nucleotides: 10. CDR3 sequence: CASLRRASGYNEQFF. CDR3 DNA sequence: TGTGCCAGCCTCCGACGAGCTAGCGGGTACAATGAGCAGTTCTTC.

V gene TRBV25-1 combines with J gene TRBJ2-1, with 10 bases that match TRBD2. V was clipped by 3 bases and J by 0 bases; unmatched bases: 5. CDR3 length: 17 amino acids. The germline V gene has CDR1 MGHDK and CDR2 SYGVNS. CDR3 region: CASSDPSSGSSYNEQFF. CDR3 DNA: TGTGCCAGCAGTGACCCCTCTAGCGGGAGCTCCTACAATGAGCAGTTCTTC.

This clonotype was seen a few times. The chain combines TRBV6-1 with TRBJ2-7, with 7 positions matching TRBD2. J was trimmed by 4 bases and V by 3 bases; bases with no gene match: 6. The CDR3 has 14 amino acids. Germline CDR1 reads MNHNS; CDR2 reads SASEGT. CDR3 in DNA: TGTGCCAGCAGTGATTTGGGGGGGGGTTACGAGCAGTACGTC. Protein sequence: CASSDLGGGYEQYV.

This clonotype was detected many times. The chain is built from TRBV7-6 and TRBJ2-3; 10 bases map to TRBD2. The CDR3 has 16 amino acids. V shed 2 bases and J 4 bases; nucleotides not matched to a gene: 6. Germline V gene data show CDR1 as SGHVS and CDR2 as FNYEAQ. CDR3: CASSLLAGEGPDTQYF. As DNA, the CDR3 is TGTGCCAGCAGCTTACTAGCGGGGGAGGGGCCAGATACGCAGTATTTT.

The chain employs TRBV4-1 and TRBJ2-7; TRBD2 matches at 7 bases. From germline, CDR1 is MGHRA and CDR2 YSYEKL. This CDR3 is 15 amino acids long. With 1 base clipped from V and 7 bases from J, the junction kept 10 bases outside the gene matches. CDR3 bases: TGCGCCAGCAGCCAAGGGGTTGCGGGGAGGGGTGAGCAGTACTTC. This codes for CASSQGVAGRGEQYF.

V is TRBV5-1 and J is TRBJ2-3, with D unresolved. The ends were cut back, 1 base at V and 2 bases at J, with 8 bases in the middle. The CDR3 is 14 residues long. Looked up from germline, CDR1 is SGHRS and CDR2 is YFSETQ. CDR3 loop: CASSLLRLTDTQYF. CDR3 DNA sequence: TGCGCCAGCAGCTTGTTGAGGCTCACAGATACGCAGTATTTT.

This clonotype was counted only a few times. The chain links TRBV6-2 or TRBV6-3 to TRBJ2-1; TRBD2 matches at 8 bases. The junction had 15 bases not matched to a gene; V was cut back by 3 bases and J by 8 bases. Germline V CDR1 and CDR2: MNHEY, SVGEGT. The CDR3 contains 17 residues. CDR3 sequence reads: CASSYNIWGLEAHEQFF. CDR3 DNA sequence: TGTGCCAGCAGTTATAATATTTGGGGACTAGAGGCCCATGAGCAGTTCTTC.

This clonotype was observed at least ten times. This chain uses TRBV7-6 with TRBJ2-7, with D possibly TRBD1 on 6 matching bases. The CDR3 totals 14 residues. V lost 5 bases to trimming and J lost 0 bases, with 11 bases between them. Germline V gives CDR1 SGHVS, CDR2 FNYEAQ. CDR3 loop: CASSPKGVSYEQYF. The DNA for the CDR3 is TGTGCCAGCAGCCCGAAGGGGGTCTCCTACGAGCAGTACTTC.

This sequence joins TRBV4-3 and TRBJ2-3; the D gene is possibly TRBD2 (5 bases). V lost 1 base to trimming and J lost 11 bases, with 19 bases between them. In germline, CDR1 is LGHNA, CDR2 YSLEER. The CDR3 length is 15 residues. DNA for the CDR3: TGCGCCAGCAGCCAAGTTGACGGGAAGGGCTCGAGGCAGTATTTT. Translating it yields CASSQVDGKGSRQYF.

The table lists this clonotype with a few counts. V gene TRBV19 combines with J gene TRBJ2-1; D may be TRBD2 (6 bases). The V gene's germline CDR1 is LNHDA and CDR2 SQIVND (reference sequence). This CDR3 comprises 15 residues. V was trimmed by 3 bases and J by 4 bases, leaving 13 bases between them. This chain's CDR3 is CASSMAGGPYNEQFF. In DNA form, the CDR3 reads TGTGCCAGTAGTATGGCCGGAGGGCCGTACAATGAGCAGTTCTTC.